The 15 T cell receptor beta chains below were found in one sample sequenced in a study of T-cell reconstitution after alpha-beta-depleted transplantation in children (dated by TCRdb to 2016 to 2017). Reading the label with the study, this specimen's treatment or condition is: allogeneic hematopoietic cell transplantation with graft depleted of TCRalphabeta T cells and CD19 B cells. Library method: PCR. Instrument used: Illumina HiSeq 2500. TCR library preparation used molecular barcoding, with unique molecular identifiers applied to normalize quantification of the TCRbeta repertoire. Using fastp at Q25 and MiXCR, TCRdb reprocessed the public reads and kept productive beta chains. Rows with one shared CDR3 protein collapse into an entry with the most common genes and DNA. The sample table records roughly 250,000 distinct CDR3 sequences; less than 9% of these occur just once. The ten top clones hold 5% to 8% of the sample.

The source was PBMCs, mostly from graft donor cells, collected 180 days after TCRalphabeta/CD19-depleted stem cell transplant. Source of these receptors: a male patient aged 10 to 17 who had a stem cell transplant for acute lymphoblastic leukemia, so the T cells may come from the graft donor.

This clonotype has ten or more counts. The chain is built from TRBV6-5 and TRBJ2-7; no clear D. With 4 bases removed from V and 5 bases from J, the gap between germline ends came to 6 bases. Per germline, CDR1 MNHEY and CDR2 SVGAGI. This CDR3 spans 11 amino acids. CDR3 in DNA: TGTGCCAGCAGTTCGGCTAACGAGCAGTACTTC. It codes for CASSSANEQYF.

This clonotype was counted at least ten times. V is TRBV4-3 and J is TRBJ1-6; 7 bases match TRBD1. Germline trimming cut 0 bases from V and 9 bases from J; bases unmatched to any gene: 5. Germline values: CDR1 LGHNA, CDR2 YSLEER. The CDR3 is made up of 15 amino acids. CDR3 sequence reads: CASSQEQGLRSPLHF. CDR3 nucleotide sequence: TGCGCCAGCAGCCAAGAACAGGGGTTACGTTCACCCCTCCACTTT.

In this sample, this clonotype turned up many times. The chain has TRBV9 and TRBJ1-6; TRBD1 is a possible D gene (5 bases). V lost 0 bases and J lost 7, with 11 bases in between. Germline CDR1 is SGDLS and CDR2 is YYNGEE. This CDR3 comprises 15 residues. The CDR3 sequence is CASSVDGAGNSPLHF. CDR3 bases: TGTGCCAGCAGCGTAGACGGGGCTGGCAATTCACCCCTCCACTTT.

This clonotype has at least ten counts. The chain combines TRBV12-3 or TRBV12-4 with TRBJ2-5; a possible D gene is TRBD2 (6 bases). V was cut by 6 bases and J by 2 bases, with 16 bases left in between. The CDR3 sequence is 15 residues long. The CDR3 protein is CASSPPVDYQETQYF. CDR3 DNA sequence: TGTGCCAGCAGCCCCCCCGTGGACTATCAAGAGACCCAGTACTTC.

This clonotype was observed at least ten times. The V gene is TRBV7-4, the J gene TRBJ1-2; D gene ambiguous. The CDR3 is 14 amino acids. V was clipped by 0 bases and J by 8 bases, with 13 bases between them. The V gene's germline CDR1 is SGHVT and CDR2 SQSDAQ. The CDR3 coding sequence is TGTGCCAGCAGCTTAGCCCACGTGGTACGAGGCTACACCTTC. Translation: CASSLAHVVRGYTF.

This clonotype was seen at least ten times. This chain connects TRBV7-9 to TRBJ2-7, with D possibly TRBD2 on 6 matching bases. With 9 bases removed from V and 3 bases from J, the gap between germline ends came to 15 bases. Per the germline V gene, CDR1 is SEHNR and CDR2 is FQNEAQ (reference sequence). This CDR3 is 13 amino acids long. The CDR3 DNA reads TGTGCCAGTCGTGGTAGCGGCCTCTACGAGCAGTACTTC. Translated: CASRGSGLYEQYF. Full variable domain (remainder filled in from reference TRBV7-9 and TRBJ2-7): DTGVSQNPRHKITKRGQNVTFRCDPISEHNRLYWYRQTLGQGPEFLTYFQNEAQLEKSRLLSDRFSAERPKGSFSTLEIQRTEQGDSAMYLCASRGSGLYEQYFGPGTRLTVT.

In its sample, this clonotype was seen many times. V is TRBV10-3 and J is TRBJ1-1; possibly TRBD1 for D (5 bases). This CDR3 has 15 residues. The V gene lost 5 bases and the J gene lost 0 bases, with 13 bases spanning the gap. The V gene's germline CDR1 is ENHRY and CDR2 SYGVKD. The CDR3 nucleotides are TGTGCCATCAGTCCGGGACGGACAATGAACACTGAAGCTTTCTTT. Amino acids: CAISPGRTMNTEAFF.

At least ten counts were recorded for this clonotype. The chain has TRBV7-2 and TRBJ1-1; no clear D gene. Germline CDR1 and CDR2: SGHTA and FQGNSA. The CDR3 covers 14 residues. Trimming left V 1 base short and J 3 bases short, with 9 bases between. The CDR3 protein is CASSLGLRDTEAFF. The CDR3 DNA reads TGTGCCAGCAGCTTAGGTCTGAGGGACACTGAAGCTTTCTTT.

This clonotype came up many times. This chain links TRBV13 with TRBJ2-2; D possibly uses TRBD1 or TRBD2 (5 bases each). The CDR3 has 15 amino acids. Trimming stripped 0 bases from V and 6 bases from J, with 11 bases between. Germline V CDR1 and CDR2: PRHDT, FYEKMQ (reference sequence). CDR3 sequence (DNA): TGTGCCAGCAGCTTAGGGGCCGGGGCCTCCGGGGAGCTGTTTTTT. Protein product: CASSLGAGASGELFF.

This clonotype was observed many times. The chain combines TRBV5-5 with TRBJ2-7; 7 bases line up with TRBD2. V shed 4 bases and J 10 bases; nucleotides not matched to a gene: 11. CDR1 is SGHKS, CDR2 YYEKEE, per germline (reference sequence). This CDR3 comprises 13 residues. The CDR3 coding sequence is TGTGCCAGCAGCACCGGGGGGTCTGCGCTACAGTACTTC. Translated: CASSTGGSALQYF.

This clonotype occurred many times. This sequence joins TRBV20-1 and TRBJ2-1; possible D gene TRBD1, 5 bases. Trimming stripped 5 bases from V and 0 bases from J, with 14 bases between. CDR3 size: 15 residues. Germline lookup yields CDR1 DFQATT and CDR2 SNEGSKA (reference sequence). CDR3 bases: TGCAGTGCTCGGACACTCCCGAGCTCCTACAATGAGCAGTTCTTC. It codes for CSARTLPSSYNEQFF.

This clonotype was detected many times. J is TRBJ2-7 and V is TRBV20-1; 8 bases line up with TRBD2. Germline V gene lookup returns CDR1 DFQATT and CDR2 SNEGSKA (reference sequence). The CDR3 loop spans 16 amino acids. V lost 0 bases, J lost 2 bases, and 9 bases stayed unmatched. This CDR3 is CSARDYPGTRAYEQYF. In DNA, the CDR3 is TGCAGTGCTAGAGATTACCCCGGGACTAGAGCCTACGAGCAGTACTTC.

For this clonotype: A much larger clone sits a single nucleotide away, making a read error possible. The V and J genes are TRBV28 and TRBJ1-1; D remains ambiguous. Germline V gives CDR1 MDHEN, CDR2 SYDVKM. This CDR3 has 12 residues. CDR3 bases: TGTGCCAGCAGTTCCTCTCCCACTGAAGCTTACTTT. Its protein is CASSSSPTEAYF.

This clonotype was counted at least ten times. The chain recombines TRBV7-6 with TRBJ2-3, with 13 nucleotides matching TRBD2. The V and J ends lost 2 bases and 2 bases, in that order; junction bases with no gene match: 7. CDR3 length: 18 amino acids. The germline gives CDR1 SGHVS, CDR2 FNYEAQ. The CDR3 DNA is TGTGCCAGCAGCTTACCCCTGACTAGCGGGGGGATCACAGATACGCAGTATTTT. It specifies CASSLPLTSGGITDTQYF.

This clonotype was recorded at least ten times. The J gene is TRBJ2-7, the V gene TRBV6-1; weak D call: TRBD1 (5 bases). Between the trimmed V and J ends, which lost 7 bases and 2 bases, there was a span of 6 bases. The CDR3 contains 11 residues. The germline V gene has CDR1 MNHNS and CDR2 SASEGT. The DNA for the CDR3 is TGTGCCAGCAAAGGGGCCTACGAGCAGTACTTC. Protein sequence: CASKGAYEQYF.